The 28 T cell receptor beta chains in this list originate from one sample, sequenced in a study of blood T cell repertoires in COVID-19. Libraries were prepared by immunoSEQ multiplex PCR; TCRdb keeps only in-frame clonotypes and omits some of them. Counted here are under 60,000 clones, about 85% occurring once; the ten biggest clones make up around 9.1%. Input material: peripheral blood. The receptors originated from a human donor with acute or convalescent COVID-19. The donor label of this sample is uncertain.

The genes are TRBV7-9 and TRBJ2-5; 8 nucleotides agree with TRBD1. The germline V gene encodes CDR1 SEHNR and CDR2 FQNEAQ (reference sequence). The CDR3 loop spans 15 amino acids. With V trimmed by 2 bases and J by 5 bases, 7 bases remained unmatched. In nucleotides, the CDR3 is TGTGCCAGCAGCTTAATGTCAGGGGGCGCGGAGACCCAGTACTTC. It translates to CASSLMSGGAETQYF.

Here the CDR3 DNA reads TGTGCCAGCAGCCGACAGGGGGTAGGCTACACCTTC. Protein: CASSRQGVGYTF. The chain couples TRBV28 to TRBJ1-2; 9 nucleotides match TRBD1. Germline assignment: CDR1 MDHEN and CDR2 SYDVKM. The CDR3 has 12 amino acids. With 6 bases clipped from V and 8 bases from J, the junction kept 4 bases outside the gene matches.

The CDR3 sequence is CASSTRAGGYEETQYF. Written as DNA, the CDR3 is TGTGCCAGCAGTACACGAGCGGGAGGGTACGAAGAGACCCAGTACTTC. The chain is built from TRBV13 and TRBJ2-5; 10 bases are a match to TRBD2. The V gene end was trimmed by 6 bases and the J gene end by 3 bases; junction bases not matched to a gene: 10. CDR3 length equals 16 residues. Germline CDR1 reads PRHDT; CDR2 reads FYEKMQ (reference sequence). The whole variable domain, filled in from reference TRBV13 and TRBJ2-5, reads AAGVIQSPRHLIKEKRETATLKCYPIPRHDTVYWYQQGPGQDPQFLISFYEKMQSDKGSIPDRFSAQQFSDYHSELNMSSLELGDSALYFCASSTRAGGYEETQYFGPGTRLLVL.

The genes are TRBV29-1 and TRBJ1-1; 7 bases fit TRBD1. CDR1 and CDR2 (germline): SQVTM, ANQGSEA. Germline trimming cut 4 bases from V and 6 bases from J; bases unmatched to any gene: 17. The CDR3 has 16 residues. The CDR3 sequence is CSVVIGPRGRDSEAFF. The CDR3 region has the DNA TGCAGCGTTGTAATCGGGCCCAGGGGGAGAGACTCTGAAGCTTTCTTT.

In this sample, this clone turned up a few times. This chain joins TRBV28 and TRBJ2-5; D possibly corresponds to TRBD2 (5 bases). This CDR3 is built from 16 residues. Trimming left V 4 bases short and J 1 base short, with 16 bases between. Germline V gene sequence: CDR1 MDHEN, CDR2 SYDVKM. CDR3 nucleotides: TGTGCCAGCAGTTCACTAGACGGGGTACCCCAAGAGACCCAGTACTTC. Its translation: CASSSLDGVPQETQYF.

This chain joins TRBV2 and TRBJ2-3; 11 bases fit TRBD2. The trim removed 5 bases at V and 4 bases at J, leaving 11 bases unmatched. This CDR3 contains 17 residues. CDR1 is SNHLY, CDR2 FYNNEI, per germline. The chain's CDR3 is CASSKPRMTSGADTQYF. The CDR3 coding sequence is TGTGCCAGCAGTAAACCCCGTATGACTAGCGGGGCAGATACGCAGTATTTT.

CDR3 protein: CASSLRARGTEAFF. The CDR3 bases are TGTGCCAGCAGCTTAAGGGCCAGGGGAACTGAAGCTTTCTTT. This rearrangement joins TRBV7-9 to TRBJ1-1; D might be TRBD1 (6 bases). Germline loops: CDR1 SEHNR, CDR2 FQNEAQ (reference sequence). CDR3 length: 14 amino acids. With 2 bases removed from V and 5 bases from J, the gap between germline ends came to 12 bases.

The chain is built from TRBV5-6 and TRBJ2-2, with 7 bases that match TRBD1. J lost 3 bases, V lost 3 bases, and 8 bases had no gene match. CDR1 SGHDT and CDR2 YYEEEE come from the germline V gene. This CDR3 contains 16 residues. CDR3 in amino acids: CASSSKRGRYTGELFF. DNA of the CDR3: TGTGCCAGCAGCTCGAAGAGGGGGCGCTACACCGGGGAGCTGTTTTTT. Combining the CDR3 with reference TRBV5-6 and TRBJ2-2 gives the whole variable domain DAGVTQSPTHLIKTRGQQVTLRCSPKSGHDTVSWYQQALGQGPQFIFQYYEEEERQRGNFPDRFSGHQFPNYSSELNVNALLLGDSALYLCASSSKRGRYTGELFFGEGSRLTVL.

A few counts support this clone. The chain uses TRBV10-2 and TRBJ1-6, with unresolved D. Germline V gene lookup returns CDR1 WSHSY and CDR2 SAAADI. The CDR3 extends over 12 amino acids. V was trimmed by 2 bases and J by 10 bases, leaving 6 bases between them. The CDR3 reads CASSETYSPLHF. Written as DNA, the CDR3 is TGCGCCAGCAGTGAGACCTACTCACCCCTCCACTTT.

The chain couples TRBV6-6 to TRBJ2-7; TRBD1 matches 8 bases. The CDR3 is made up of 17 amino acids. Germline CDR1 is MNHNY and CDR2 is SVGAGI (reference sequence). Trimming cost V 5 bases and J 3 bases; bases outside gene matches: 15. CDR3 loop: CASSPTPQGARVYEQYV. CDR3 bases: TGTGCCAGCAGTCCGACCCCCCAGGGGGCGAGGGTCTACGAGCAGTACGTC.

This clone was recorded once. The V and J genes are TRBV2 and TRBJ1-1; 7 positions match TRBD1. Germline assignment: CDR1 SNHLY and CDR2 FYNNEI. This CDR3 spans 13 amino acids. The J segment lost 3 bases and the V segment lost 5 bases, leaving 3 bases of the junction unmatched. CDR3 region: CASSSDRHTEAFF. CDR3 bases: TGTGCCAGCAGTTCGGACAGGCACACTGAAGCTTTCTTT.

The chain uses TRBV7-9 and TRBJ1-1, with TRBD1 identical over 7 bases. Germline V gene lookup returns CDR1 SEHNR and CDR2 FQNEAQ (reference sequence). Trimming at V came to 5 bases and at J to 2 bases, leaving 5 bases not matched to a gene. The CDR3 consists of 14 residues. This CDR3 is CASSPRQGNTEAFF. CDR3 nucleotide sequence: TGTGCCAGCAGCCCTCGACAGGGTAACACTGAAGCTTTCTTT.

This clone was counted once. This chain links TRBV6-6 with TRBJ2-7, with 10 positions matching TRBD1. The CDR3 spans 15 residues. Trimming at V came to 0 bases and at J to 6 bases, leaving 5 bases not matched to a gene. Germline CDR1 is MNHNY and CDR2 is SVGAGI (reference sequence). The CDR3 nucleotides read TGTGCCAGCAGTTACTCGGGGACAGGGGATGGCGAGCAGTACTTC. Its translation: CASSYSGTGDGEQYF.

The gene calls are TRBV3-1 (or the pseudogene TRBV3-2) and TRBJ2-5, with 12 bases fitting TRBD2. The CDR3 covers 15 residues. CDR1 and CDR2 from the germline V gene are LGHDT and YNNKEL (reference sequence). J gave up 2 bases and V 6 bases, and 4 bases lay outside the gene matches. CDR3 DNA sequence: TGTGCCAGCAGTCTAGCGGGGGGGAGACAAGAGACCCAGTACTTC. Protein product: CASSLAGGRQETQYF.

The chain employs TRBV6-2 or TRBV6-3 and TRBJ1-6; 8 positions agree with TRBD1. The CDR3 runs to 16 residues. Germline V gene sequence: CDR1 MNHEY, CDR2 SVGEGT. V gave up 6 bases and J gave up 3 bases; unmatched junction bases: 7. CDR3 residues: CASSRYGQGYNSPLHF. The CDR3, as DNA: TGTGCCAGCAGCCGATACGGACAGGGCTATAATTCACCCCTCCACTTT.

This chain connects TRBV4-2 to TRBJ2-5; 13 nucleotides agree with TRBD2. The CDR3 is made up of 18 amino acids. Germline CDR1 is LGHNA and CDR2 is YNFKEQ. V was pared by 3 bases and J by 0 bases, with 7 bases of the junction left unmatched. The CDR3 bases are TGTGCCAGCAGCCAGGACGGGACTAGCGGGACGTACCAAGAGACCCAGTACTTC. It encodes CASSQDGTSGTYQETQYF.

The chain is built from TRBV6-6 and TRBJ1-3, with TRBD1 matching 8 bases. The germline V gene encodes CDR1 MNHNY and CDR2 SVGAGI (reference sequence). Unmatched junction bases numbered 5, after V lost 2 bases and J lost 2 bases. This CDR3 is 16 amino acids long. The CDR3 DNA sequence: TGTGCCAGCAGTTACCCTCAGGGGGCGACTGGAAACACCATATATTTT. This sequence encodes CASSYPQGATGNTIYF.

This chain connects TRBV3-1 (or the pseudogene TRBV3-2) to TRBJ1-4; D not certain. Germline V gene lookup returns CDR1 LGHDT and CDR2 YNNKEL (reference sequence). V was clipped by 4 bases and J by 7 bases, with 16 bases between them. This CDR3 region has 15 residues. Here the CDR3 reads CASSLKTVGSEKLFF. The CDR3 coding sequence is TGTGCCAGCAGCCTAAAAACCGTTGGGAGTGAAAAACTGTTTTTT.

CDR3: CASSLRGRAGGSNYGYTF. DNA for the CDR3: TGTGCCAGCAGTTTAAGGGGACGTGCGGGAGGGTCTAACTATGGCTACACCTTC. The V and J genes are TRBV28 and TRBJ1-2, with D possibly matching TRBD1 (5 bases). V gave up 2 bases and J gave up 0 bases, with 19 bases separating them. Germline V gene lookup returns CDR1 MDHEN and CDR2 SYDVKM. The CDR3 loop spans 18 amino acids.

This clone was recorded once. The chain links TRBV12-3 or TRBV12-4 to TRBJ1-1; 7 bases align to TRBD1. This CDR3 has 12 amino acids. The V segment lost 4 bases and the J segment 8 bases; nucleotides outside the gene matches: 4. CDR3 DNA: TGTGCCAGCAGTTACGGACAGGTGGAAGCTTTCTTT. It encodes CASSYGQVEAFF.

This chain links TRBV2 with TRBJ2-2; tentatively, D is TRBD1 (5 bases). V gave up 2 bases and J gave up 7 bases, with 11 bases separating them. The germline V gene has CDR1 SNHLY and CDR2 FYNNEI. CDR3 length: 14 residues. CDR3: CASSEFQGIGELFF. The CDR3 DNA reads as TGTGCCAGCAGTGAATTTCAGGGCATCGGGGAGCTGTTTTTT. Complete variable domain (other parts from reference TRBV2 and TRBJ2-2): EPEVTQTPSHQVTQMGQEVILRCVPISNHLYFYWYRQILGQKVEFLVSFYNNEISEKSEIFDDQFSVERPDGSNFTLKIRSTKLEDSAMYFCASSEFQGIGELFFGEGSRLTVL.

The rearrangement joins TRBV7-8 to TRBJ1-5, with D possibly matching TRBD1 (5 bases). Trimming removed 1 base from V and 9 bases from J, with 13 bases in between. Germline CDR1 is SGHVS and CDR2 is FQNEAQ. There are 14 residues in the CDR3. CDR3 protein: CASSLEGKSWPQHF. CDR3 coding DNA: TGTGCCAGCAGCTTAGAGGGGAAAAGTTGGCCCCAGCATTTT.

The chain's CDR3 is CASSPLGTGSYEQYF. DNA for the CDR3: TGTGCCAGCAGTCCGCTGGGTACAGGATCCTACGAGCAGTACTTC. The rearrangement links TRBV28 to TRBJ2-7; possibly TRBD1 for D (5 bases). V shed 5 bases and J shed 1 base, with 15 bases lying between them. Germline CDR1 reads MDHEN; CDR2 reads SYDVKM. This CDR3 spans 15 amino acids.

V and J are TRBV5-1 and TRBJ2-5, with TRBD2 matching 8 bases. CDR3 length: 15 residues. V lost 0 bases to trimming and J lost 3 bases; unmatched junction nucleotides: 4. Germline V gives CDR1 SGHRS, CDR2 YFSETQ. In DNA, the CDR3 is TGCGCCAGCAGCTTGGAAACGGGAGGGAAAGAGACCCAGTACTTC. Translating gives CASSLETGGKETQYF.

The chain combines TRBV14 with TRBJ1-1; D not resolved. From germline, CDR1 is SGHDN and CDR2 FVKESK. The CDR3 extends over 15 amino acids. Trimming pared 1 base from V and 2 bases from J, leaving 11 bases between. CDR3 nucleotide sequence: TGTGCCAGCAGCCAAGGCCTGGCAGGAAACACTGAAGCTTTCTTT. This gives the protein CASSQGLAGNTEAFF.

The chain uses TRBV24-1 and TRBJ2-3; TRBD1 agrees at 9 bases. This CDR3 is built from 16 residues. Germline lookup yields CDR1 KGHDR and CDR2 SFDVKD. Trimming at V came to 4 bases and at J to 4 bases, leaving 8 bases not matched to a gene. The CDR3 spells CATSESGTGSADTQYF. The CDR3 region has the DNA TGTGCCACCAGTGAGTCCGGGACAGGGAGTGCAGATACGCAGTATTTT.

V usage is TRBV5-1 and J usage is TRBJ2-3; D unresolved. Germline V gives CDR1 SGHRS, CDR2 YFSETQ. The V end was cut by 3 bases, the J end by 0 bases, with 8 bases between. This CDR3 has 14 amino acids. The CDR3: CASSYFESTDTQYF. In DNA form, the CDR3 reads TGCGCCAGCAGCTATTTCGAGAGCACAGATACGCAGTATTTT.

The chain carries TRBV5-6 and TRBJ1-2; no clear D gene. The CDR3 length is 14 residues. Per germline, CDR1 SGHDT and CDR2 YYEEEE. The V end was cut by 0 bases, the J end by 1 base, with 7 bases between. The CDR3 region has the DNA TGTGCCAGCAGCTTGGGCAGAGGTAACTATGGCTACACCTTC. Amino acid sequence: CASSLGRGNYGYTF.